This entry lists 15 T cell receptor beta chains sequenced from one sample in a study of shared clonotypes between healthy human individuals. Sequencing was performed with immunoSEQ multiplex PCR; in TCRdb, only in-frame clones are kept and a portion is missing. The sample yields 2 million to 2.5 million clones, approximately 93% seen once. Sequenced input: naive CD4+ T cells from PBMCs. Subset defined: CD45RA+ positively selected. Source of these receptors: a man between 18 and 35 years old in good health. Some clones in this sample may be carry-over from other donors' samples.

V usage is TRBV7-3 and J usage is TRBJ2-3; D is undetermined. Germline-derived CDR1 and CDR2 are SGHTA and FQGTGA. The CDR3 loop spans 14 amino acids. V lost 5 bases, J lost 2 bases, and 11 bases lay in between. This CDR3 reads CASSPRQYTDTQYF. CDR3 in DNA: TGTGCCAGCAGCCCCCGGCAGTACACAGATACGCAGTATTTT.

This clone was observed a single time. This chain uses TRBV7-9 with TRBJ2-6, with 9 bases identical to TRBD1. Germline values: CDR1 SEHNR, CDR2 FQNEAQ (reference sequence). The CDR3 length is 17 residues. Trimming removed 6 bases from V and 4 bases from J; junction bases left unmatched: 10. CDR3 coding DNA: TGTGCCAGCAGGGCGGGACAGGGTGAAAACGGGGCCAACGTCCTGACTTTC. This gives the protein CASRAGQGENGANVLTF.

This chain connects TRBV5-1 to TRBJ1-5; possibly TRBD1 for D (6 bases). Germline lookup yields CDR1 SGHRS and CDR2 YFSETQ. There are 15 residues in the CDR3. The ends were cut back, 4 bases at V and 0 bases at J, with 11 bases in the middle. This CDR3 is CASSPRGDSNQPQHF. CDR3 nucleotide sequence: TGCGCCAGCAGCCCCAGGGGTGATAGCAATCAGCCCCAGCATTTT. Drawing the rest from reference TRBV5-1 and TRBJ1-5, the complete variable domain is KAGVTQTPRYLIKTRGQQVTLSCSPISGHRSVSWYQQTPGQGLQFLFEYFSETQRNKGNFPGRFSGRQFSNSRSEMNVSTLELGDSALYLCASSPRGDSNQPQHFGDGTRLSIL.

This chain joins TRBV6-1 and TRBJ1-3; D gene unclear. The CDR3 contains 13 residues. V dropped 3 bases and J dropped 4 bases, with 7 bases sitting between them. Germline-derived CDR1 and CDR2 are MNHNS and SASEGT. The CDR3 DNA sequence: TGTGCCAGCAGTGAGATCTTGGGAAACACCATATATTTT. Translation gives CASSEILGNTIYF.

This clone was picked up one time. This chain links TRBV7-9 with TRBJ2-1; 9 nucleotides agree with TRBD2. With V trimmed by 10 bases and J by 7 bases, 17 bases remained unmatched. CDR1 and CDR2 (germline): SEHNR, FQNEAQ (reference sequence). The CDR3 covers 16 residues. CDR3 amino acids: CATRTRVAGESNEQFF. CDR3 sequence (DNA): TGTGCCACTAGGACAAGGGTAGCGGGAGAGTCAAATGAGCAGTTCTTC.

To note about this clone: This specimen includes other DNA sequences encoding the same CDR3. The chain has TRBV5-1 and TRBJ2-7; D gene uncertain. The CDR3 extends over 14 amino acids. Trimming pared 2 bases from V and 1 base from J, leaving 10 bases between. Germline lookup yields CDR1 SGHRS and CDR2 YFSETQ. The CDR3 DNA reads TGCGCCAGCAGCTTTGGCACTCGGTCCTACGAGCAGTACTTC. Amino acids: CASSFGTRSYEQYF. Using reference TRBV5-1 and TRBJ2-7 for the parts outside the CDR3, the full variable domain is KAGVTQTPRYLIKTRGQQVTLSCSPISGHRSVSWYQQTPGQGLQFLFEYFSETQRNKGNFPGRFSGRQFSNSRSEMNVSTLELGDSALYLCASSFGTRSYEQYFGPGTRLTVT.

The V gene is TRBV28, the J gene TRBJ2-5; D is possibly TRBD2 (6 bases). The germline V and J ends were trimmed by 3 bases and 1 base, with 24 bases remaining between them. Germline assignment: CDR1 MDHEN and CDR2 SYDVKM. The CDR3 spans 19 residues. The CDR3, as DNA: TGTGCCAGCAGTTTCCAGGCTCGCCGGACCGCGGGGTCCCAAGAGACCCAGTACTTC. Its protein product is CASSFQARRTAGSQETQYF.

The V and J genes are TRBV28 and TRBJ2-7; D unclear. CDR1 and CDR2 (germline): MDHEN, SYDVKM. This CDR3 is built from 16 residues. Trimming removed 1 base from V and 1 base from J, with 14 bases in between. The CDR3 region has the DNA TGTGCCAGCAGTTTATATATTCAGGTCCGGTCCTACGAGCAGTACTTC. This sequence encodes CASSLYIQVRSYEQYF.

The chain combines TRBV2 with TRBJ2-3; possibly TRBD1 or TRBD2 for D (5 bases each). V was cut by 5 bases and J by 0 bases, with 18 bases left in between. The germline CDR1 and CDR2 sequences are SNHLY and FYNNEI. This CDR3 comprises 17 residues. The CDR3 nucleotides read TGTGCCAGCAGTCATGGGCTCGGGGCGTCTAGCACAGATACGCAGTATTTT. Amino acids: CASSHGLGASSTDTQYF.

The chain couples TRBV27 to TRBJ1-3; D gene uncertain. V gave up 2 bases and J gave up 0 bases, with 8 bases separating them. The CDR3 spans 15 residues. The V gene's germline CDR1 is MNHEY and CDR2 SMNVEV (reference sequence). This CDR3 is CASSLGDGSGNTIYF. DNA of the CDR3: TGTGCCAGCAGTTTAGGGGATGGCTCTGGAAACACCATATATTTT.

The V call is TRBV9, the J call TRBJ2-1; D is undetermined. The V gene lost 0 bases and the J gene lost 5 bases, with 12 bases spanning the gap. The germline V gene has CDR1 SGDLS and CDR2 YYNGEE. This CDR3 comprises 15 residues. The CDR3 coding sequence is TGTGCCAGCAGCGTAGGCCCTACGATTGACAATGAGCAGTTCTTC. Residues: CASSVGPTIDNEQFF.

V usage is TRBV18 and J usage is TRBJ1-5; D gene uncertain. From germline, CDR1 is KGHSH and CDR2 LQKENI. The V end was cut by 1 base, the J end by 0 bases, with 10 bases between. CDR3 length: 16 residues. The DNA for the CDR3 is TGTGCCAGCTCACCACAGGGAACCCTTAGCAATCAGCCCCAGCATTTT. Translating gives CASSPQGTLSNQPQHF.

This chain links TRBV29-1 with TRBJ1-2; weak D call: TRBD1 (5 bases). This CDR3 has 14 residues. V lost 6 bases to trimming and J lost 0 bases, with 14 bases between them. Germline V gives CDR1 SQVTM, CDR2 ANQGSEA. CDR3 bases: TGCAGCGTGGCTATTGGGGCAGCTAACTATGGCTACACCTTC. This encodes CSVAIGAANYGYTF.

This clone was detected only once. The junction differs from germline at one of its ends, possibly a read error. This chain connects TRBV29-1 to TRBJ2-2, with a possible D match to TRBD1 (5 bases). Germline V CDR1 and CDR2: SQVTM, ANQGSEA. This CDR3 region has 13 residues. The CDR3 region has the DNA TGCAGCGGTGAACAGGCGAACACCGGGGAGCTGTTTTTT. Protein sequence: CSGEQANTGELFF.

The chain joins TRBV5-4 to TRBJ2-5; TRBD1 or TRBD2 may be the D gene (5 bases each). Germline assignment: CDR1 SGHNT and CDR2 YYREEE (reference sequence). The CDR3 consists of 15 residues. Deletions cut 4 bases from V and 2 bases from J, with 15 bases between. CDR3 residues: CASSDSGLKQETQYF. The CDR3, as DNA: TGTGCCAGCAGCGACTCGGGGCTGAAGCAAGAGACCCAGTACTTC.